This T cell receptor beta chain is from a study of blood T cell repertoires in COVID-19. About the study: COVID-19 samples collected from the United States, Italy and Spain covered acute and convalescent phases.

Enrollment of patients from Seattle took place during active infection, with longitudinal follow-up. Only in-frame clones appear in the TCRdb table, and some are missing; sequencing was by immunoSEQ multiplex PCR. The profile covers roughly 140,000 clones, with 80% to 90% appearing a single time and about 8% taken by the ten largest. J lost 3 bases, V lost 3 bases, and 11 bases had no gene match. Germline CDR1 LNHDA, CDR2 SQIVND (reference sequence). CDR3 size: 18 residues. Sequencing was done on a sample of peripheral blood. The rearrangement joins TRBV19 to TRBJ1-5; 10 nucleotides match TRBD1. The sequence was collected from a woman in her sixties or seventies with COVID-19, enrolled during active disease. The CDR3 loop is CASSISVTGGANNQPQHF. The CDR3, as DNA: TGTGCCAGTAGTATTAGCGTGACAGGGGGCGCCAACAATCAGCCCCAGCATTTT.